These 2 T cell receptor beta chains came from one sample sequenced in a study of shared clonotypes between healthy human individuals. Profiling relied on immunoSEQ multiplex PCR, and the TCRdb table lists in-frame clones only, not all of them. The sample yields about 2.1 million clones, about 93% seen once. It was CD45RO-negative cells, positively selected for CCR7, that made up naive CD8 cells, with terminally differentiated effector memory CD45RA+ cells excluded. What was sequenced was naive CD8+ T cells from PBMCs. The origin of the receptors is a man between 18 and 35 years old in good health. Some clones in this sample may be carry-over from other donors' samples.

This chain uses TRBV11-2 with TRBJ1-1; 9 bases map to TRBD1. CDR1 and CDR2 (germline): SGHAT, FQNNGV. V lost 5 bases and J lost 3; bases outside the gene matches: 1. This CDR3 has 13 amino acids. This chain's CDR3 is CASSGQGYTEAFF. The CDR3 bases are TGTGCCAGCAGCGGACAGGGGTACACTGAAGCTTTCTTT.

This sequence joins TRBV5-1 and TRBJ1-1; D might be TRBD1 (6 bases). The germline gives CDR1 SGHRS, CDR2 YFSETQ. The V gene lost 2 bases and the J gene lost 1 base, with 9 bases spanning the gap. The length of the CDR3 is 14 residues. The CDR3 coding sequence is TGCGCCAGCAGCTTCAGGGGCGAGAACACTGAAGCTTTCTTT. Its protein is CASSFRGENTEAFF. Supplemented by reference TRBV5-1 and TRBJ1-1, the full variable domain reads KAGVTQTPRYLIKTRGQQVTLSCSPISGHRSVSWYQQTPGQGLQFLFEYFSETQRNKGNFPGRFSGRQFSNSRSEMNVSTLELGDSALYLCASSFRGENTEAFFGQGTRLTVV.